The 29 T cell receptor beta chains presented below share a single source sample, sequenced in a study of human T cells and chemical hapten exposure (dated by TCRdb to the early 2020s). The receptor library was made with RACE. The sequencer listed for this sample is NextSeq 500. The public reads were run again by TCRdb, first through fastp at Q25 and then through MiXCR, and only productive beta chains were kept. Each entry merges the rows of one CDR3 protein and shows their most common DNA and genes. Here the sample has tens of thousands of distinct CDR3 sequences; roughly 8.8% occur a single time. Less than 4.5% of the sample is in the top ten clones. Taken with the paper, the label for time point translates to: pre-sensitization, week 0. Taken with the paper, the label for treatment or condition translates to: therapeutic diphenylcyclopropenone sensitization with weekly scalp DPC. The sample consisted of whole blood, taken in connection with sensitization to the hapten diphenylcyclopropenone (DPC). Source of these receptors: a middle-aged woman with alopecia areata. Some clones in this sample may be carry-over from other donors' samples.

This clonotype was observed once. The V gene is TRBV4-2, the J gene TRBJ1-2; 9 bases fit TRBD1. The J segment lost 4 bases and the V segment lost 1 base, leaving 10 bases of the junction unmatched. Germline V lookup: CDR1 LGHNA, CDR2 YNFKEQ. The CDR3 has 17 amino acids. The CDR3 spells CASSQGRTDRGGYGYTF. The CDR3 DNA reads TGTGCCAGCAGCCAAGGACGAACCGACAGGGGGGGCTATGGCTACACCTTC.

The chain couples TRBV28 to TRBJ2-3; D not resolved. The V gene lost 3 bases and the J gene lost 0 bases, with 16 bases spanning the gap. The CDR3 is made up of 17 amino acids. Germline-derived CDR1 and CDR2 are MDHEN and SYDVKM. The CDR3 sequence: CASSFLGTISSTDTQYF. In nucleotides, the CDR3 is TGTGCCAGCAGTTTTTTGGGTACCATTTCTAGCACAGATACGCAGTATTTT.

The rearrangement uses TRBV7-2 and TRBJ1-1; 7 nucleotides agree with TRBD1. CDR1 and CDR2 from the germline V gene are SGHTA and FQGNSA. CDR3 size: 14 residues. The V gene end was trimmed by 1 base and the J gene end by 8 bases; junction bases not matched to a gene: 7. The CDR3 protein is CASSLVWDRREAFF. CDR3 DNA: TGTGCCAGCAGCTTAGTCTGGGACAGAAGGGAAGCTTTCTTT. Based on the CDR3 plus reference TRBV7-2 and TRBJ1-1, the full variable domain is GAGVSQSPSNKVTEKGKDVELRCDPISGHTALYWYRQSLGQGLEFLIYFQGNSAPDKSGLPSDRFSAERTGGSVSTLTIQRTQQEDSAVYLCASSLVWDRREAFFGQGTRLTVV.

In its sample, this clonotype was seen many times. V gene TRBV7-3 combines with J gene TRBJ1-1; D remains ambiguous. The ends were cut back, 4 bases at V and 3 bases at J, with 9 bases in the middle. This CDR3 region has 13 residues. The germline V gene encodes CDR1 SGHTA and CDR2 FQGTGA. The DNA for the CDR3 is TGTGCCAGCAGCTCCACAAGTTACACTGAAGCTTTCTTT. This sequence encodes CASSSTSYTEAFF.

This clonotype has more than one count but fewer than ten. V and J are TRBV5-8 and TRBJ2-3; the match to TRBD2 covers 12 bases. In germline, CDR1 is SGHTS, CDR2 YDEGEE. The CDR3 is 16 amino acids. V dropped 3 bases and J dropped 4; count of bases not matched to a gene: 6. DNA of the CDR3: TGTGCCAGCAGCTCCTGGACTAGCGGGGTAGCAGATACGCAGTATTTT. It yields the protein CASSSWTSGVADTQYF.

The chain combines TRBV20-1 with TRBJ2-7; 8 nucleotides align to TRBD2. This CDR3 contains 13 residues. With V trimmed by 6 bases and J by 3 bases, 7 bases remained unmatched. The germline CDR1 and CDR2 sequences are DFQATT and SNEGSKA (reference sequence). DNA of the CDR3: TGCAGTGCAGGGATTAGCGGGGACTACGAGCAGTACTTC. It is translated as CSAGISGDYEQYF.

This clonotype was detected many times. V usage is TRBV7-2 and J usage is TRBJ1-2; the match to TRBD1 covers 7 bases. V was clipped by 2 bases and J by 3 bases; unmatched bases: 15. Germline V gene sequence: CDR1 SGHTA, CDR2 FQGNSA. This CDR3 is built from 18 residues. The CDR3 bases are TGTGCCAGCAGCTTACAGGGGACAGAGATTATCTTTTACTATGGCTACACCTTC. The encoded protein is CASSLQGTEIIFYYGYTF.

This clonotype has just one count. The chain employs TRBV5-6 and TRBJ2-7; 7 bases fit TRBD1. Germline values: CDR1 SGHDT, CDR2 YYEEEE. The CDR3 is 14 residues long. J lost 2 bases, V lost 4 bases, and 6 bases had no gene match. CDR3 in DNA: TGTGCCAGCAGCGCACAGGGGATAGCCTACGAGCAGTACTTC. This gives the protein CASSAQGIAYEQYF. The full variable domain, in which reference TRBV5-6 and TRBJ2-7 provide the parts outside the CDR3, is DAGVTQSPTHLIKTRGQQVTLRCSPKSGHDTVSWYQQALGQGPQFIFQYYEEEERQRGNFPDRFSGHQFPNYSSELNVNALLLGDSALYLCASSAQGIAYEQYFGPGTRLTVT.

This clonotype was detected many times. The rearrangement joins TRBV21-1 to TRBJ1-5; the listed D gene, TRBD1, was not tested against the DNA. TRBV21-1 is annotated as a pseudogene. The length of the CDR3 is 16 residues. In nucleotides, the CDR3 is TGTGCCAGCAGCAAGAGGCGCAGGGAAAGCAATCAGCCCCAGCATTTT. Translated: CASSKRRRESNQPQHF.

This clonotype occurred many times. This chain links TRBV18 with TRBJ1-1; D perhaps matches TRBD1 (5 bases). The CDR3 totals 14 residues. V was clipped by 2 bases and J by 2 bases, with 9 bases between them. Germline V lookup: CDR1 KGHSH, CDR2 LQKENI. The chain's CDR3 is CASSPGALNTEAFF. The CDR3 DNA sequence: TGTGCCAGCTCACCAGGGGCATTAAACACTGAAGCTTTCTTT.

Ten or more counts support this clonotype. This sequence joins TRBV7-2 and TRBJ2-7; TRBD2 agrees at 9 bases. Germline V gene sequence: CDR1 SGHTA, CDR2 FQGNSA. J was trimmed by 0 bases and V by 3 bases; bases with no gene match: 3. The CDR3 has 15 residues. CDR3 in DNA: TGTGCCAGCAGCTTTAGCGGGGGCAGCTCCTACGAGCAGTACTTC. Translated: CASSFSGGSSYEQYF. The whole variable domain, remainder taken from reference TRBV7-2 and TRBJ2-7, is GAGVSQSPSNKVTEKGKDVELRCDPISGHTALYWYRQSLGQGLEFLIYFQGNSAPDKSGLPSDRFSAERTGGSVSTLTIQRTQQEDSAVYLCASSFSGGSSYEQYFGPGTRLTVT.

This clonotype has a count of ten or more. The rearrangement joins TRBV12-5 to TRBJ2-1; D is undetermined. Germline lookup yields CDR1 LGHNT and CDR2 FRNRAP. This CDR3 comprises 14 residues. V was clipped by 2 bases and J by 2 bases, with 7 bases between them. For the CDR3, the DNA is TGTGCTAGTGGTTTGAGCCCGACCTACAATGAGCAGTTCTTC. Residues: CASGLSPTYNEQFF.

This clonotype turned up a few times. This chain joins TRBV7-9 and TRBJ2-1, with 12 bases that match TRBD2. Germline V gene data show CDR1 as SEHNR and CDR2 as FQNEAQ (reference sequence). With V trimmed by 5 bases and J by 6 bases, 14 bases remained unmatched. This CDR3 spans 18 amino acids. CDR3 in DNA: TGTGCCAGCAGCGACTCGGGTCTAAGGACTAGCGGGGTCAATGAGCAGTTCTTC. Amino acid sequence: CASSDSGLRTSGVNEQFF.

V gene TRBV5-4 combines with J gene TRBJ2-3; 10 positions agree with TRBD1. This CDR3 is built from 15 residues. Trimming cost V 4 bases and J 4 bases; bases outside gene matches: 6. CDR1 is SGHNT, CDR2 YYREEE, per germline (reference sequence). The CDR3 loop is CASSPRDRGADTQYF. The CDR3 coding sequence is TGTGCCAGCAGCCCCCGGGACAGGGGCGCAGATACGCAGTATTTT.

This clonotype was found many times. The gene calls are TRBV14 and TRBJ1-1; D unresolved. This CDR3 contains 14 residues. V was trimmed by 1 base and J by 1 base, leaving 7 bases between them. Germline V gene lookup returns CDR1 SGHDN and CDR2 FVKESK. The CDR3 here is CASSQGGGNTEAFF. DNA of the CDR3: TGTGCCAGCAGCCAAGGCGGAGGGAACACTGAAGCTTTCTTT.

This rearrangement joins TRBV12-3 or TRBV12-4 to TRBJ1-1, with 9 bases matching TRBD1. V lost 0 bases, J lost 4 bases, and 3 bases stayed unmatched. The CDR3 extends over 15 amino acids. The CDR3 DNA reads TGTGCCAGCAGTTTAGCGGGGACAGGGTTCACTGAAGCTTTCTTT. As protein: CASSLAGTGFTEAFF.

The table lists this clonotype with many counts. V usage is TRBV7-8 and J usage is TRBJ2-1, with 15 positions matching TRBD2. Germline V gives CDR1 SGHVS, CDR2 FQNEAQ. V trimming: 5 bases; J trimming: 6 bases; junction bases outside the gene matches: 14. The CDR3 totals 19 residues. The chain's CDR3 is CASSPRTSGGGGRSNEQFF. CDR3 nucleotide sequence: TGTGCCAGCAGCCCTCGGACTAGCGGGGGGGGCGGGCGTTCCAATGAGCAGTTCTTC. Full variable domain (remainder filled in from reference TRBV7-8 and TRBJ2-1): GAGVSQSPRYKVAKRGQDVALRCDPISGHVSLFWYQQALGQGPEFLTYFQNEAQLDKSGLPSDRFFAERPEGSVSTLKIQRTQQEDSAVYLCASSPRTSGGGGRSNEQFFGPGTRLTVL.

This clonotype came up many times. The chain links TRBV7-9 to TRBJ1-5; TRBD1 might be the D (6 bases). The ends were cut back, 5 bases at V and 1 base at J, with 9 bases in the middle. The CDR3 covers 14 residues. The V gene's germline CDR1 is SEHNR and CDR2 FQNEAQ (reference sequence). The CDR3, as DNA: TGTGCCAGCAGCCCTACAGGGAGCAATCAGCCCCAGCATTTT. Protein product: CASSPTGSNQPQHF. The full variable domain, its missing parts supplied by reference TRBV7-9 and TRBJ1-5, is DTGVSQNPRHKITKRGQNVTFRCDPISEHNRLYWYRQTLGQGPEFLTYFQNEAQLEKSRLLSDRFSAERPKGSFSTLEIQRTEQGDSAMYLCASSPTGSNQPQHFGDGTRLSIL.

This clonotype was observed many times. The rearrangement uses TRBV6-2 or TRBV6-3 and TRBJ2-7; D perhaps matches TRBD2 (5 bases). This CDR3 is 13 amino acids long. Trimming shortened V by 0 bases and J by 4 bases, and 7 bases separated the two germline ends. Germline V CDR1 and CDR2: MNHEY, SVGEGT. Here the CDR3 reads CASSYSRRYEQYF. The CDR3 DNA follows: TGTGCCAGCAGTTACTCGAGGAGGTACGAGCAGTACTTC.

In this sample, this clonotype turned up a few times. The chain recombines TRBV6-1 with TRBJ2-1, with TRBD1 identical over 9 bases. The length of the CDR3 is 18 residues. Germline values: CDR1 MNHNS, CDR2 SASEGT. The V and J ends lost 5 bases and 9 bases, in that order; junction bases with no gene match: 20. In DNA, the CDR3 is TGTGCCAGCAGTCGAACCGGGACAGGGACCCGCCGTCTCCCTGAGCAGTTCTTC. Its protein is CASSRTGTGTRRLPEQFF.

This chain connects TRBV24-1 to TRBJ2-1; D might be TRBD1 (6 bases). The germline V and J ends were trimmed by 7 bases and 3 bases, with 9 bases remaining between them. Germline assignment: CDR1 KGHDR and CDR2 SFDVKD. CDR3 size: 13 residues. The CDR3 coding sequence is TGTGCCACCAGCCGGGACAACTACAATGAGCAGTTCTTC. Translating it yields CATSRDNYNEQFF.

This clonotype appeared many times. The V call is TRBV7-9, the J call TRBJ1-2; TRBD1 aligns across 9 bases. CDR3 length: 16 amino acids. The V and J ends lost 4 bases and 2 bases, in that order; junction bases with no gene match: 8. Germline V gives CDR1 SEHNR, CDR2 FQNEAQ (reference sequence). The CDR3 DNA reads TGTGCCAGCAGCTCAAGGAGGGGACAGGGAAACTATGGCTACACCTTC. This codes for CASSSRRGQGNYGYTF.

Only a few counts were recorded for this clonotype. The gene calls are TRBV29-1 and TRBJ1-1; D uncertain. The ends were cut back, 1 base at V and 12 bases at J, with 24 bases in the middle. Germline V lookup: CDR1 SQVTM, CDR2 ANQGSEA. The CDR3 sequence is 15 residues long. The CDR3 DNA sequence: TGCAGCGTTGAAGGCCCCGATACGGCGGGCCTGAGGACTTTCTTT. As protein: CSVEGPDTAGLRTFF. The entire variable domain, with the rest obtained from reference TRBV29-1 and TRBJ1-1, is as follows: SAVISQKPSRDICQRGTSLTIQCQVDSQVTMMFWYRQQPGQSLTLIATANQGSEATYESGFVIDKFPISRPNLTFSTLTVSNMSPEDSSIYLCSVEGPDTAGLRTFFGQGTRLTVV.

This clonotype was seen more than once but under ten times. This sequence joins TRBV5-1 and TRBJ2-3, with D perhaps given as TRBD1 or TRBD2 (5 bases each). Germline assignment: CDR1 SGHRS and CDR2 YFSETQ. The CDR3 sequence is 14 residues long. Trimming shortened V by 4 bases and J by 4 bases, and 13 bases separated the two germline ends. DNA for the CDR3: TGCGCCAGCAGCCGTGAGGGGCGGTCAGATACGCAGTATTTT. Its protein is CASSREGRSDTQYF.

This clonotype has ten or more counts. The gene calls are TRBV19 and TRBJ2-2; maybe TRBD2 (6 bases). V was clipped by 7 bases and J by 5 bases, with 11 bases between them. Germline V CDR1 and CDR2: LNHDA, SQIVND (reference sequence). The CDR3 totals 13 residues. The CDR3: CASTPGGTGELFF. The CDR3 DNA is TGTGCCAGTACCCCCGGGGGTACCGGGGAGCTGTTTTTT.

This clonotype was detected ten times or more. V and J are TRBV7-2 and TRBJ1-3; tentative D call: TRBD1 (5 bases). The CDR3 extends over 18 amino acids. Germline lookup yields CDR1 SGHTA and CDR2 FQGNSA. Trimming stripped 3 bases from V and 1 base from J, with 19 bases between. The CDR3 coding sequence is TGTGCCAGCAGCTTGGGGACTGGGGATTTGGGTTCTGGAAACACCATATATTTT. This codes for CASSLGTGDLGSGNTIYF.

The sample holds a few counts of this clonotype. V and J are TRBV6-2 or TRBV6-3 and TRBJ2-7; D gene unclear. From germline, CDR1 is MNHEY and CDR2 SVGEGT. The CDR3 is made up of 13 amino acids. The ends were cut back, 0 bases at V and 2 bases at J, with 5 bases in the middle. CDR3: CASSYSRTYEQYF. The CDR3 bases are TGTGCCAGCAGTTACTCGAGGACCTACGAGCAGTACTTC.

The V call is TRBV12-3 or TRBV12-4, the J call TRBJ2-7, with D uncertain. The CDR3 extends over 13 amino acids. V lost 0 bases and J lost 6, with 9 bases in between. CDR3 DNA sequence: TGTGCCAGCAGTTTAGCGTTCAGAGGCGAGCAGTACTTC. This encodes CASSLAFRGEQYF.

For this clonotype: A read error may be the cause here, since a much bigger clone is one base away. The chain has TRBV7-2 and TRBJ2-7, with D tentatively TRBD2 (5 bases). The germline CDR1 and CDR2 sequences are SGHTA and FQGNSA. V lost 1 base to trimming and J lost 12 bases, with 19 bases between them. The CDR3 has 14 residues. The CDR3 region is CASSLVAGGRAAYF. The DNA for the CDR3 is TGTGCCAGCAGCTTAGTGGCTGGCGGGCGCGCGGCGTACTTC.